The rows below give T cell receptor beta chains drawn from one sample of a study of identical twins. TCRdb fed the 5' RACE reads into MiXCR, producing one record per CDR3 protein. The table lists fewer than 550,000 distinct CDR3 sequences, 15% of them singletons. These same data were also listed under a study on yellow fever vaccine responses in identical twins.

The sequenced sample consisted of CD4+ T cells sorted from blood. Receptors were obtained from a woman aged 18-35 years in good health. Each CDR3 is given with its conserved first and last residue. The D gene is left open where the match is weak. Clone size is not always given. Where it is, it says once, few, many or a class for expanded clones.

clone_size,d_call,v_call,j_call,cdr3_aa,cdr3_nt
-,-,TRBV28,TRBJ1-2,CASSLERTYGYTF,TGTGCCAGCAGTTTAGAGAGGACTTATGGCTACACCTTC
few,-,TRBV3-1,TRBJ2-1,CASSQDAWANEQFF,TGTGCCAGCAGCCAAGATGCCTGGGCCAATGAGCAGTTCTTC
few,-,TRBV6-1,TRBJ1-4,CASRARGSLNEKLFF,TGTGCCAGCAGGGCTCGGGGGTCCCTTAATGAAAAACTGTTTTTT
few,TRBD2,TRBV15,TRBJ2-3,CATSRDRLAGYTDTQYF,TGTGCCACCAGCAGAGATCGACTAGCGGGATACACAGATACGCAGTATTTT
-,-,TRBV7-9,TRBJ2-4,CASSPGEGTQYF,TGTGCCAGCAGCCCGGGAGAGGGGACTCAGTACTTC
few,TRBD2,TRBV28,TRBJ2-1,CASSSSGRAYNEQFF,TGTGCCAGCAGTTCTAGCGGGAGGGCCTACAATGAGCAGTTCTTC
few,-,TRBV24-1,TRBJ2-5,CATSDPGTSETQYF,TGTGCCACCAGTGACCCAGGGACCTCGGAGACCCAGTACTTC
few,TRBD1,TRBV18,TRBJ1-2,CATSTDQGAWGYTF,TGTGCCACCTCGACAGACCAGGGGGCCTGGGGCTACACCTTC
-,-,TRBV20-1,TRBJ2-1,CSARLLRGLADNEQFF,TGCAGTGCTAGACTCCTAAGGGGGCTAGCGGACAATGAGCAGTTCTTC
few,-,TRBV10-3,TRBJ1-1,CAISDRGTEAFF,TGTGCCATCAGTGACAGGGGAACTGAAGCTTTCTTT
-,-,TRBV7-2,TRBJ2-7,CASSHGITGEQYF,TGTGCCAGCAGCCACGGGATCACGGGGGAGCAGTACTTC
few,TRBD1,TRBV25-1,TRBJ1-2,CASLRAGTAGPNYGYTF,TGTGCCAGCCTGCGGGCCGGGACAGCTGGACCTAACTATGGCTACACCTTC
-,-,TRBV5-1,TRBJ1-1,CASSLFWVGDETEAFF,TGCGCCAGCAGCCTATTCTGGGTTGGGGATGAGACTGAAGCTTTCTTT
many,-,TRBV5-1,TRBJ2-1,CASSLGSGYNEQFF,TGCGCCAGCAGCTTGGGATCGGGGTACAATGAGCAGTTCTTC
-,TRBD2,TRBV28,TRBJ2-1,CASSLRGRGTSYNEQFF,TGTGCCAGCAGTTTAAGAGGGCGGGGGACGTCCTACAATGAGCAGTTCTTC
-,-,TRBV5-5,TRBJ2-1,CASSLAGDRGRLGNEQFF,TGTGCCAGCAGCTTGGCTGGGGATAGAGGGCGGCTAGGCAATGAGCAGTTCTTC
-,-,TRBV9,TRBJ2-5,CASSLGWTKETQYF,TGTGCCAGCAGCCTAGGCTGGACGAAAGAGACCCAGTACTTC
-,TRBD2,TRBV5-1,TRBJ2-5,CASSIPGLGVQETQYF,TGCGCCAGCAGCATACCGGGACTAGGAGTCCAAGAGACCCAGTACTTC
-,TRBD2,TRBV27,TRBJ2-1,CASSRTSVHNEQFF,TGTGCCAGCAGTCGGACTAGCGTCCACAATGAGCAGTTCTTC
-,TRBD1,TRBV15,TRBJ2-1,CATSSRRDRVDNEQFF,TGTGCCACCAGCAGTCGCCGGGACAGGGTTGATAATGAGCAGTTCTTC
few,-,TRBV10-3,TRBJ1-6,CAISEDTAPNSPLHF,TGTGCCATCAGTGAGGATACAGCCCCCAATTCACCCCTCCACTTT
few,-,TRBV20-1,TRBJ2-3,CSASLLRDGRGDTQYF,TGCAGTGCTAGTCTTCTACGAGACGGGAGAGGGGATACGCAGTATTTT
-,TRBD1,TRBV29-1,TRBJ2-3,CSVERDRQLGTDTQYF,TGCAGCGTTGAGCGGGACAGGCAATTAGGCACAGATACGCAGTATTTT
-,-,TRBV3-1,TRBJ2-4,CASSQEAPPRVEGAKNIQYF,TGTGCCAGCAGCCAAGAAGCCCCCCCCAGGGTCGAGGGAGCCAAAAACATTCAGTACTTC
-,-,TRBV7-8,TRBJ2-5,CASSLGNLGETQYF,TGTGCCAGCAGCTTAGGAAACCTAGGCGAGACCCAGTACTTC
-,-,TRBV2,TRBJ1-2,CASSPGMRGYTF,TGTGCCAGCAGCCCCGGTATGCGTGGCTACACCTTC
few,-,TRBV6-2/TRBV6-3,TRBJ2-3,CASSPYLLRDKADTQYF,TGTGCCAGCAGTCCATACCTTTTGCGGGATAAAGCAGATACGCAGTATTTT
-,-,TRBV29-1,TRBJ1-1,CSVEHSIHTGTRNTEAFF,TGCAGCGTTGAGCACTCCATACACACAGGGACCAGGAACACTGAAGCTTTCTTT
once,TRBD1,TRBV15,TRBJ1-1,CATSRDGGQGAEAFF,TGTGCCACCAGCAGAGATGGGGGACAGGGCGCTGAAGCTTTCTTT